This T cell receptor beta chain appears in the sequencing data of a study of cytomegalovirus exposure and HLA in healthy donors. General study points: Using a false discovery rate of 0.05, a later analysis showed that approximately 18,000 TCR beta sequences were associated with HLA alleles. In an earlier analysis, most TCR beta V segments were productive about 87% or about 30% of the time. Relative to the approximately 680-donor mean, N-insertions were reportedly fewer in an Asian-associated ancestry cluster in a later analysis. Under in vitro conditions, three CMV-associated chains were confirmed as specific for CMV antigens.

As to this clone: What it binds is not known.

A multiplex PCR was run with 60 Vbeta primers and 13 Jbeta primers. Only in-frame clones appear in the TCRdb table, and some are missing; sequencing was by immunoSEQ multiplex PCR. The table records fewer than 200,000 clones, around 81% of them present only once. With 2 bases removed from V and 1 base from J, the gap between germline ends came to 12 bases. Germline lookup yields CDR1 SGHDT and CDR2 YYEEEE. The CDR3 spans 15 residues. This rearrangement joins TRBV5-6 to TRBJ1-1; D not resolved. The TCR sequence derives from a young woman in good health and CMV-seronegative. The source material was PBMCs. The CDR3 nucleotides are TGTGCCAGCAGCTTTTTTGCGGGGTGGAACACTGAAGCTTTCTTT. Translation gives CASSFFAGWNTEAFF.